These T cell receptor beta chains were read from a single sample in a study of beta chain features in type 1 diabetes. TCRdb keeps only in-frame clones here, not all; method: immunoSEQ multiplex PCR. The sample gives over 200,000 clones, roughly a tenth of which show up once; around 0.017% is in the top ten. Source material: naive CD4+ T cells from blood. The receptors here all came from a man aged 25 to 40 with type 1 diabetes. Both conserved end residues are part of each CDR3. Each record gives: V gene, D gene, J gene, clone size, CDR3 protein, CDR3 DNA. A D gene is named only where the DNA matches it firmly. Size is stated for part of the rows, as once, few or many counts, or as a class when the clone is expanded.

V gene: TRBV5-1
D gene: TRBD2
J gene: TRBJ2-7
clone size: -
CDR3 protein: CASSDAGGFSYEQYF
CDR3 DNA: TGCGCCAGCAGCGACGCGGGGGGCTTCTCCTACGAGCAGTACTTC

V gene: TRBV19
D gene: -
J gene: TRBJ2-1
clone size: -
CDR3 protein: CASSTAGSLSYNEQFF
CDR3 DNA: TGTGCCAGTAGTACCGCAGGATCTCTCTCCTACAATGAGCAGTTCTTC

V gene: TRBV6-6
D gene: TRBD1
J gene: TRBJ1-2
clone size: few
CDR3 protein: CASSPGGSNYGYTF
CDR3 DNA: TGTGCCAGCTCCCCAGGGGGAAGTAACTATGGCTACACCTTC

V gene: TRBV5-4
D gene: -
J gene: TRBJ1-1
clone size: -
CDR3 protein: CASSLGRAEAFF
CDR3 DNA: TGTGCCAGCAGCTTGGGTCGAGCCGAAGCTTTCTTT

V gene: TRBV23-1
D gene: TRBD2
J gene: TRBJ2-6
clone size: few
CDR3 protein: CASSQSSPSGGCSGANVLTF
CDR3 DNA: TGCGCCAGCAGTCAATCGTCCCCTAGCGGGGGATGCTCTGGGGCCAACGTCCTGACTTTC

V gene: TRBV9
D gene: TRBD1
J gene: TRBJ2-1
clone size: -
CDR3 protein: CASSFRQGSNEQFF
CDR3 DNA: TGTGCCAGCAGTTTTAGACAGGGCTCCAATGAGCAGTTCTTC

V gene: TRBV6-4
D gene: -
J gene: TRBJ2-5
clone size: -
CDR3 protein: CASSDVWGGLETQYF
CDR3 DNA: TGTGCCAGCAGTGACGTGTGGGGGGGCCTTGAGACCCAGTACTTC

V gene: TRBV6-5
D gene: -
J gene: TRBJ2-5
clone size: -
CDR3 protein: CASSYRLREETQYF
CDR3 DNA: TGTGCCAGCAGTTACCGCCTGAGGGAAGAGACCCAGTACTTC

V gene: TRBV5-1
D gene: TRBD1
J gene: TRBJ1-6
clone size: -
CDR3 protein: CASSLPGTGAGSPLHF
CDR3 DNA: TGCGCCAGCAGCTTACCAGGGACAGGGGCCGGGTCACCCCTCCACTTT

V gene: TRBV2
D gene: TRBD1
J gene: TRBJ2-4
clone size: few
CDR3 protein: CASGRTGENIQYF
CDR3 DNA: TGTGCCAGCGGGAGGACAGGGGAAAACATTCAGTACTTC

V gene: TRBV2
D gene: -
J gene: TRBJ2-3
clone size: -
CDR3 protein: CASSEALSSTDTQYF
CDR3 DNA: TGTGCCAGCAGTGAAGCGCTCAGTAGCACAGATACGCAGTATTTT

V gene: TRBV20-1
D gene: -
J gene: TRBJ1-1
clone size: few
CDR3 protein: CSATHRDEAFF
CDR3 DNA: TGCAGTGCTACTCACCGGGATGAAGCTTTCTTT

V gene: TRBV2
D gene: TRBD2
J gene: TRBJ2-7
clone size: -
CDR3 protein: CASTVGGVSYEQYF
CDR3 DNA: TGTGCCAGCACCGTTGGGGGGGTGTCCTACGAGCAGTACTTC

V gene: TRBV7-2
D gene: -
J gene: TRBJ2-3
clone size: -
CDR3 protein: CASSRGFADTQYF
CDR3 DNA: TGTGCCAGCAGTCGAGGATTCGCAGATACGCAGTATTTT

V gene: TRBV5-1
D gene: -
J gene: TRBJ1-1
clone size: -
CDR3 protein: CASSFGADWSTEAFF
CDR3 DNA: TGCGCCAGCAGCTTTGGCGCCGATTGGAGCACTGAAGCTTTCTTT

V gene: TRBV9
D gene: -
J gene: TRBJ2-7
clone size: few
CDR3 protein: CASSVVPSYEQYF
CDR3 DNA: TGTGCCAGCAGCGTCGTTCCCTCCTACGAGCAGTACTTC

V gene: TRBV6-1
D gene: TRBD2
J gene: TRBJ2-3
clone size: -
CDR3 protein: CASRTSGASWDTQYF
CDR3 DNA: TGTGCCAGCAGGACTAGCGGGGCCTCCTGGGATACGCAGTATTTT

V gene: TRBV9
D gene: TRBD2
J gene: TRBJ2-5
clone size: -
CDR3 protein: CASSVGGAGGQETQYF
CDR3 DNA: TGTGCCAGCAGCGTAGGCGGGGCGGGGGGGCAGGAGACCCAGTACTTC

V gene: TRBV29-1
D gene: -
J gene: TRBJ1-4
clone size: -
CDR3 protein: CSVEKGKRGDEKLFF
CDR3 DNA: TGCAGCGTTGAAAAAGGAAAACGGGGGGATGAAAAACTGTTTTTT

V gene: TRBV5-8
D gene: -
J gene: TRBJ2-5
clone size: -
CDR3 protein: CASSTRPGQETQYF
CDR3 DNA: TGTGCCAGCAGCACTAGGCCAGGCCAAGAGACCCAGTACTTC

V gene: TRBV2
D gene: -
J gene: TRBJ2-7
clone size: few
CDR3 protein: CASNSRSSEQYF
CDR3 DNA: TGTGCCAGCAATTCGAGGAGTAGCGAGCAGTACTTC

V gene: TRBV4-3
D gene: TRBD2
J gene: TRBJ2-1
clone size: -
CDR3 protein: CASSQDLLAGGIEQFF
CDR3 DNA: TGCGCCAGCAGCCAAGATCTGCTAGCGGGGGGAATTGAGCAGTTCTTC

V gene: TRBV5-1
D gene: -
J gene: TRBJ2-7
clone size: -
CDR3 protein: CASSLDGTRTYEQYF
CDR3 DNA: TGCGCCAGCAGCTTGGACGGGACACGCACCTACGAGCAGTACTTC

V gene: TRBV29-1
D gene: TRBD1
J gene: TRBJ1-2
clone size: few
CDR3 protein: CSVGPRQGSYGYTF
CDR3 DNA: TGCAGCGTTGGCCCTAGACAGGGAAGCTATGGCTACACCTTC

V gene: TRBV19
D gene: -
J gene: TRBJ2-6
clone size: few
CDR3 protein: CASAPGHASSGANVLTF
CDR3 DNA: TGTGCCAGCGCCCCGGGACACGCGAGCTCTGGGGCCAACGTCCTGACTTTC

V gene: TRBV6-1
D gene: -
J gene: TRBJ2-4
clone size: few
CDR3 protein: CASSDSRRDIQYF
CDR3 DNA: TGTGCCAGCTCGGACTCTCGTCGGGACATTCAGTACTTC

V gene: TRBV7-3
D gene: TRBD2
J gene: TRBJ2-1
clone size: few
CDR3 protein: CASSLDRGGDEQFF
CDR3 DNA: TGTGCCAGCAGCTTAGATCGTGGGGGGGATGAGCAGTTCTTC